This paragraph covers one T cell receptor beta chain sequence. The antigen is undetermined. General observations from the study: Tumor-infiltrating Treg TCR alpha and beta sequences overlapped most with tumor naive CD4+ T cells, then blood naive. The larger cohort examined one V-J beta rearrangement, not whole repertoires.

Full-length variable regions came from constant-region reverse primers plus semi-nested Nested Universal Primer A PCR. TCRdb passed the 5' RACE reads through MiXCR, listing each CDR3 protein once. The sample lists under 65,000 distinct CDR3 sequences; less than 25% were seen once. The sorted Tregs were CD4+CD25+CD127-/low cells. Germline assignment: CDR1 LGHNA and CDR2 YSLEER. The CDR3 loop spans 16 amino acids. The ends were cut back, 1 base at V and 7 bases at J, with 18 bases in the middle. Input material: tumor-infiltrating Tregs sorted from the breast tumor. The TCR sequence derives from a female donor with breast cancer. V usage is TRBV4-3 and J usage is TRBJ2-3; the D gene is possibly TRBD1 (7 bases). The CDR3 region is CASSQGAGQKAYTQYF. Written as DNA, the CDR3 is TGCGCCAGCAGCCAAGGTGCGGGACAGAAGGCATATACGCAGTATTTT.